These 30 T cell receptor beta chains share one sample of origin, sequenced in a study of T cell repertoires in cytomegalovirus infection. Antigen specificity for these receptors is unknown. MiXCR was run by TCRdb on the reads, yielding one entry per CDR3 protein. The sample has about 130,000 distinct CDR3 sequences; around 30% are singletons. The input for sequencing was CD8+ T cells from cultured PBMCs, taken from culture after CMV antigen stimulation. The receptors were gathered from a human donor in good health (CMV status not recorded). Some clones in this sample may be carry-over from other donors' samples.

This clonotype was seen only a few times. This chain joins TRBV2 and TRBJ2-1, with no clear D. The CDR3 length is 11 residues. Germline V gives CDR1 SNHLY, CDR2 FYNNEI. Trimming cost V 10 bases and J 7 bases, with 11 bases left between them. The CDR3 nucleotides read TGTGCCATAGCCCTGGCAAATGAGCAGTTCTTC. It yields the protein CAIALANEQFF.

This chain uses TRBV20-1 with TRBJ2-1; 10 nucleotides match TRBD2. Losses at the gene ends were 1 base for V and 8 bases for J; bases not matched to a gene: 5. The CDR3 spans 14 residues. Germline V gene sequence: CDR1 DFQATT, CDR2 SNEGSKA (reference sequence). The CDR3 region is CSARVLAGADEQFF. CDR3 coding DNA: TGCAGTGCTAGAGTTCTAGCGGGGGCGGATGAGCAGTTCTTC.

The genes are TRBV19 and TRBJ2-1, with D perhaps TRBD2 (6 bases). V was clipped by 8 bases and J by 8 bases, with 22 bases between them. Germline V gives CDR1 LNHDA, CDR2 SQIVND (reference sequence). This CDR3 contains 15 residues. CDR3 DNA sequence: TGTGCCAGTTCCCCGGGGATACTCTTAGCGGATGAGCAGTTCTTC. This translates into CASSPGILLADEQFF.

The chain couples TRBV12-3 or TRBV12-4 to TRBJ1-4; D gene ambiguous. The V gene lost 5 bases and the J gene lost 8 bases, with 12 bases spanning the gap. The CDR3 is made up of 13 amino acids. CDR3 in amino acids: CASSTGPGEKLFF. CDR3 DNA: TGTGCCAGCAGTACCGGGCCGGGCGAAAAACTGTTTTTT.

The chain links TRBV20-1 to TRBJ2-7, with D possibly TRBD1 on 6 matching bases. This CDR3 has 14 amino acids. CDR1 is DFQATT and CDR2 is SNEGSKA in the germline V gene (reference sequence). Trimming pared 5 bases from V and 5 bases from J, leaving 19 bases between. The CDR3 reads CSAFLAGAYDEQYF. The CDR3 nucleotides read TGCAGTGCTTTCCTAGCAGGGGCGTACGACGAGCAGTACTTC.

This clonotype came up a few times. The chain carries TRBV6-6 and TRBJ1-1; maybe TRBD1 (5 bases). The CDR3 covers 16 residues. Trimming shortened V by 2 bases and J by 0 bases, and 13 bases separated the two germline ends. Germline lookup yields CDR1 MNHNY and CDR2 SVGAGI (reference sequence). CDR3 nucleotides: TGTGCCAGCAGTTACAACGGGGGTGCGATGAACACTGAAGCTTTCTTT. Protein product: CASSYNGGAMNTEAFF.

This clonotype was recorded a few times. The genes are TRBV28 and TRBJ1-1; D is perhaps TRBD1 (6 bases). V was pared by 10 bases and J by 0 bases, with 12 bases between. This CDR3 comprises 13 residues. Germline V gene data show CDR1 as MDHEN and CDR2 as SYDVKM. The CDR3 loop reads CATQDSMNTEAFF. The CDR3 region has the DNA TGTGCCACCCAGGACAGCATGAACACTGAAGCTTTCTTT.

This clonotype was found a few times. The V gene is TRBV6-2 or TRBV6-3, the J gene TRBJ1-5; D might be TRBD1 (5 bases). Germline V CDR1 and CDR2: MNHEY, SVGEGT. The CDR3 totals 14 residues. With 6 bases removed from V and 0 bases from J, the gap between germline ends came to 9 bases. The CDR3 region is CASSAGNSNQPQHF. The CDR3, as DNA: TGTGCCAGCAGCGCAGGGAATAGCAATCAGCCCCAGCATTTT.

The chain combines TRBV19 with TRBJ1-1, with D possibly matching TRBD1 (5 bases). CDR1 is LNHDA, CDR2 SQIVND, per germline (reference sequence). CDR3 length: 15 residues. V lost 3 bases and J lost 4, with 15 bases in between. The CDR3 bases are TGTGCCAGTAGTATCGGGATTACCGGGACCACTGAAGCTTTCTTT. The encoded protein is CASSIGITGTTEAFF.

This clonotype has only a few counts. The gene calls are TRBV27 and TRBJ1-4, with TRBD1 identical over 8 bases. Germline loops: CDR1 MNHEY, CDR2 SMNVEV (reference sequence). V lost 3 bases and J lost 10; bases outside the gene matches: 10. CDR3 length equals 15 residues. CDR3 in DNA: TGTGCCAGCAGTTTCACGGACAGGGTTAGAGGAAAACTGTTTTTT. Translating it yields CASSFTDRVRGKLFF.

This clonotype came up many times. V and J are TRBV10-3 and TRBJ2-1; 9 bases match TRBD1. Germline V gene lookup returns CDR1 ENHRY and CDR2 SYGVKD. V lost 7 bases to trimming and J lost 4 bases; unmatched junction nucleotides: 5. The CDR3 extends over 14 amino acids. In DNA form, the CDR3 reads TGTGCCATCACGGGGGACAGGGAATACAATGAGCAGTTCTTC. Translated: CAITGDREYNEQFF.

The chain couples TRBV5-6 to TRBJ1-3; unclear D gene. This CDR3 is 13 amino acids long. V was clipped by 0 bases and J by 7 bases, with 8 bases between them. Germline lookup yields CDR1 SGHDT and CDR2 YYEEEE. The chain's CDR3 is CASSLAGINTIYF. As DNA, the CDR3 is TGTGCCAGCAGCTTGGCCGGGATCAACACCATATATTTT. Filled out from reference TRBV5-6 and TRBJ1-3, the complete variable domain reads DAGVTQSPTHLIKTRGQQVTLRCSPKSGHDTVSWYQQALGQGPQFIFQYYEEEERQRGNFPDRFSGHQFPNYSSELNVNALLLGDSALYLCASSLAGINTIYFGEGSWLTVV.

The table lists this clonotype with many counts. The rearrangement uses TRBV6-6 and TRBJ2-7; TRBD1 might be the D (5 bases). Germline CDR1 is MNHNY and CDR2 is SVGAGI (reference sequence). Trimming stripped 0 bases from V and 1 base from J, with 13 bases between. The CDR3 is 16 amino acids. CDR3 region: CASSYSAGLLSYEQYF. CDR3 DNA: TGTGCCAGCAGTTACTCGGCAGGGCTGCTTTCCTACGAGCAGTACTTC.

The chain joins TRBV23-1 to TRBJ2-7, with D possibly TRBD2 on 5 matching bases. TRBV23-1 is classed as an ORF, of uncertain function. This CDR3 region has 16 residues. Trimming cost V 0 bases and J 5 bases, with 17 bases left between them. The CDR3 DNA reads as TGCGCCAGCAGTCAATCGCGGACGGGAAAAGGGAACGAGCAGTACTTC. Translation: CASSQSRTGKGNEQYF.

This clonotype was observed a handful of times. This CDR3 reads CATSRGLRASGILDTQYF. The CDR3 DNA reads as TGTGCCACCAGCAGAGGTCTCCGGGCTAGCGGAATTTTGGATACGCAGTATTTT. This chain links TRBV15 with TRBJ2-3, with TRBD2 matching 7 bases. Germline V gene sequence: CDR1 LNHNV, CDR2 YYDKDF (reference sequence). With 1 base clipped from V and 6 bases from J, the junction kept 16 bases outside the gene matches. CDR3 size: 18 residues.

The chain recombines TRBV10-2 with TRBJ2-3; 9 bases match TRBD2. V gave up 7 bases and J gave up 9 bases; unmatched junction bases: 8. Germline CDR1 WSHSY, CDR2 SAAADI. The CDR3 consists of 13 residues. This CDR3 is CASKLAGEPTQYF. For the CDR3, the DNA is TGCGCCAGCAAGTTAGCGGGGGAGCCGACGCAGTATTTT.

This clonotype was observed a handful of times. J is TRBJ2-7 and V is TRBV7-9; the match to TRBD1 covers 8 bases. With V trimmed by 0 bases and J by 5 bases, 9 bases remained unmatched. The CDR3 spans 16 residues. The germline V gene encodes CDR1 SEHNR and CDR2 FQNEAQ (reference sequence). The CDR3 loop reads CASSLALAGGWDEQYF. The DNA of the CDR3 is TGTGCCAGCAGCTTAGCGTTGGCAGGGGGCTGGGACGAGCAGTACTTC.

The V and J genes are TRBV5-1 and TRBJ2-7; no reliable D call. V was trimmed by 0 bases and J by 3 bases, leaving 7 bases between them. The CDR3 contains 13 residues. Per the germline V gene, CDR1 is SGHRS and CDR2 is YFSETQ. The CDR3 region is CASSLARDYEQYF. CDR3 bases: TGCGCCAGCAGCTTGGCTAGGGACTACGAGCAGTACTTC.

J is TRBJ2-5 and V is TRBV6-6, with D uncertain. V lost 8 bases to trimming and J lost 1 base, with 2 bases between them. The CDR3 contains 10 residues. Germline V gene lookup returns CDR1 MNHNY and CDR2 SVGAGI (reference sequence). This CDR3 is CASVQETQYF. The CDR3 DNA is TGTGCCAGCGTCCAAGAGACCCAGTACTTC.

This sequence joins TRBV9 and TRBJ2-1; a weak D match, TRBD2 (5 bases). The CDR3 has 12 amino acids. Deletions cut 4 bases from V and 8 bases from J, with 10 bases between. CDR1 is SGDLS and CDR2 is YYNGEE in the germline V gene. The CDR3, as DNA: TGTGCCAGCAGCCGAGGGTTCGATGAGCAGTTCTTC. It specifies CASSRGFDEQFF.

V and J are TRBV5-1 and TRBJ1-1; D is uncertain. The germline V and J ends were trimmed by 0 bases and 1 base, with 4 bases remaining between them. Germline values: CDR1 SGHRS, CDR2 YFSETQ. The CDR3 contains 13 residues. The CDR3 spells CASSLVWNTEAFF. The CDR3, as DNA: TGCGCCAGCAGCTTGGTCTGGAACACTGAAGCTTTCTTT.

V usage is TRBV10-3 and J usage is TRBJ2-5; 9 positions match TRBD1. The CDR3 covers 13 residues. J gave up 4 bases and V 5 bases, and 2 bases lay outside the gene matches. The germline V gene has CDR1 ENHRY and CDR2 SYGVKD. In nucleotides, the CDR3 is TGTGCCATCAGTTACAGGGGGCGAGAGACCCAGTACTTC. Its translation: CAISYRGRETQYF.

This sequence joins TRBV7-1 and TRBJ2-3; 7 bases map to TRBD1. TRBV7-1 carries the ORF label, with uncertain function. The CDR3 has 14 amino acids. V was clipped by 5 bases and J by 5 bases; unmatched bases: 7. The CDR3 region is CASSPTGLGDTQYF. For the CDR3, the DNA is TGTGCCAGCAGCCCGACAGGGCTCGGAGATACGCAGTATTTT.

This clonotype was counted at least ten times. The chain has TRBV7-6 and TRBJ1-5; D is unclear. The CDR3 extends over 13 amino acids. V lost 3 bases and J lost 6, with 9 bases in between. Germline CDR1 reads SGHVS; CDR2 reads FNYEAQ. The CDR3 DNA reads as TGTGCCAGCAGCTTTGGGTACGGTCAGCCCCAGCATTTT. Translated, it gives CASSFGYGQPQHF.

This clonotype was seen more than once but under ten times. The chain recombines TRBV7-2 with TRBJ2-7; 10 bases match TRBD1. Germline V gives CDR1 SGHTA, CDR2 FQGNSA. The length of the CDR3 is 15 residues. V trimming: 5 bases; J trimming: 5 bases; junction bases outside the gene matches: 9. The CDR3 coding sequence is TGTGCCAGCAGCACCAGACAGGGGGCTAGGGACGAGCAGTACTTC. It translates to CASSTRQGARDEQYF.

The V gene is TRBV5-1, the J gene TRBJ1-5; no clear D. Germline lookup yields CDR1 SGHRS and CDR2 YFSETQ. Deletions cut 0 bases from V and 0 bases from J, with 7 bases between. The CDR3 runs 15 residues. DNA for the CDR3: TGCGCCAGCAGCTTGGCGGGGTCTAGCAATCAGCCCCAGCATTTT. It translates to CASSLAGSSNQPQHF.

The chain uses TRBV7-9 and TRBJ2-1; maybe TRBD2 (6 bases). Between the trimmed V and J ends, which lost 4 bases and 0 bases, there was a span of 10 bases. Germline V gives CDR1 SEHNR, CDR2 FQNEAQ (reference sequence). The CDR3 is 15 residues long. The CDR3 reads CASSSTRPSYNEQFF. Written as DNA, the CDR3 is TGTGCCAGCAGCTCGACTAGGCCCTCCTACAATGAGCAGTTCTTC.

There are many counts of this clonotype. CDR3 in amino acids: CASSLPEEGRNSPLHF. CDR3 in DNA: TGTGCCAGCAGCTTGCCCGAGGAGGGGCGGAATTCACCCCTCCACTTT. This chain links TRBV7-8 with TRBJ1-6, with a weak D call TRBD1 (5 bases). Deletions cut 3 bases from V and 7 bases from J, with 16 bases between. The CDR3 loop spans 16 amino acids. Germline CDR1 and CDR2: SGHVS and FQNEAQ.

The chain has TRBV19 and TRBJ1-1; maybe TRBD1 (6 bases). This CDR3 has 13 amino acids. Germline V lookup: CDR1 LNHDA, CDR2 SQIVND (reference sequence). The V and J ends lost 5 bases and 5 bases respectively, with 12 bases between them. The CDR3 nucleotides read TGTGCCAGTAGTCTAGGGGGTCAAACTGAAGCTTTCTTT. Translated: CASSLGGQTEAFF.

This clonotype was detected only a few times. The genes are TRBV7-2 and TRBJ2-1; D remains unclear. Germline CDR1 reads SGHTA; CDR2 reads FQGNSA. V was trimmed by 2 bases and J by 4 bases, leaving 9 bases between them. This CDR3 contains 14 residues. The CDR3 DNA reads TGTGCCAGCAGCTTAAGGTTATCTTACAATGAGCAGTTCTTC. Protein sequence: CASSLRLSYNEQFF.